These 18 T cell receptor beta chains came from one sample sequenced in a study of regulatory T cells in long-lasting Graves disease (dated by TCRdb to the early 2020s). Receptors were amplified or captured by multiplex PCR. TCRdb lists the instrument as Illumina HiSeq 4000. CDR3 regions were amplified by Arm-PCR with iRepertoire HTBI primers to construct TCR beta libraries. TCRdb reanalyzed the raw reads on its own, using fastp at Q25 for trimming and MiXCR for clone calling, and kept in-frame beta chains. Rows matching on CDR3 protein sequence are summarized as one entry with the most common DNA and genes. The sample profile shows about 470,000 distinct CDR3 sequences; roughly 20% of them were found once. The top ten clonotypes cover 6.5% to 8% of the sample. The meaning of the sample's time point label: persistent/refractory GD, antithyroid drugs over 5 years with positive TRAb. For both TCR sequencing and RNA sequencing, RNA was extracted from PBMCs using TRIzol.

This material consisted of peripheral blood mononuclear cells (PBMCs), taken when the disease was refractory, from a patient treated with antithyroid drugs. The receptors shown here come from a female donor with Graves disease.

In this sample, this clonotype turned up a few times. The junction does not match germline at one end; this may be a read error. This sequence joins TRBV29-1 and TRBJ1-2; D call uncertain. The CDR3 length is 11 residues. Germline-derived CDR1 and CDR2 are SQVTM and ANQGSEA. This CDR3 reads CSVDRHNDRIF. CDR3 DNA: TGCAGCGTTGACAGACATAATGACCGTATCTTC. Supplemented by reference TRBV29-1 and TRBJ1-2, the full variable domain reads SAVISQKPSRDICQRGTSLTIQCQVDSQVTMMFWYRQQPGQSLTLIATANQGSEATYESGFVIDKFPISRPNLTFSTLTVSNMSPEDSSIYLCSVDRHNDRIFGSGTRLTVV.

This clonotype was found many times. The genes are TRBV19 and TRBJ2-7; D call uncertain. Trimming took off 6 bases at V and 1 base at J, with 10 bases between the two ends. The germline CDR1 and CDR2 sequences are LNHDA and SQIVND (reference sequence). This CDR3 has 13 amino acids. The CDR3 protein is CASSWAASYEQYF. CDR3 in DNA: TGTGCCAGTAGCTGGGCAGCTTCCTACGAGCAGTACTTC.

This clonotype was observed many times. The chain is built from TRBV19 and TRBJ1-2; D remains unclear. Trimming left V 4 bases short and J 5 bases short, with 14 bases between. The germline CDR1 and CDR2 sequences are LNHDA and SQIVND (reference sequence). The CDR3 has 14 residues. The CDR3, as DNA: TGTGCCAGTAGTAACCCGTTCGGGTTTTATGGCTACACCTTC. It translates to CASSNPFGFYGYTF.

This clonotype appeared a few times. As DNA, the CDR3 is TGTGCCAGCAGTTTATCAGGGGGCGGTGGCACTGAAGCTTTCTTT. It encodes CASSLSGGGGTEAFF. The rearrangement uses TRBV28 and TRBJ1-1, with 8 bases that match TRBD1. The CDR3 is 15 amino acids. The trim removed 1 base at V and 4 bases at J, leaving 5 bases unmatched. Germline V gene lookup returns CDR1 MDHEN and CDR2 SYDVKM.

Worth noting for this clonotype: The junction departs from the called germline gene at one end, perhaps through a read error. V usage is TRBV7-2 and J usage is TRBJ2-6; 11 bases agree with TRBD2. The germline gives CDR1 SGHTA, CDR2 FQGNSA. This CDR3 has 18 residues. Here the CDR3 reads CASSPVSSGRSGASVLTF. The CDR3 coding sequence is TGTGCCAGCAGCCCGGTATCTAGCGGGAGGTCTGGGGCCAGCGTCCTGACTTTC.

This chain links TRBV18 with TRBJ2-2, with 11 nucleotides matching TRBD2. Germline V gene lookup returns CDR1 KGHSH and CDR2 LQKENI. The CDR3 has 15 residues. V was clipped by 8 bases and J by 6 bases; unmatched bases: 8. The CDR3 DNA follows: TGTGCCAGCGCTATAGCGGGAGGGCCTTCCGGGGAGCTGTTTTTT. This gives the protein CASAIAGGPSGELFF.

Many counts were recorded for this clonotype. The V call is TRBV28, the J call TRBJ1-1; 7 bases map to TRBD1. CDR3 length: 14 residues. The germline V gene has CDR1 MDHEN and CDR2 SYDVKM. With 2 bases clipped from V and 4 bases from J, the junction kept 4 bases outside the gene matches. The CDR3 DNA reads TGTGCCAGCAGTTTAGACAGGGACTCCACTGAAGCTTTCTTT. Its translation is CASSLDRDSTEAFF.

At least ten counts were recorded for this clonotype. CDR3 in DNA: TGTGCCACCAGTGAAGGTCCAGAGACCCAGTACTTC. This codes for CATSEGPETQYF. The rearrangement links TRBV24-1 to TRBJ2-5; unclear D gene. The CDR3 consists of 12 residues. V was pared by 4 bases and J by 4 bases, with 6 bases between. Germline V CDR1 and CDR2: KGHDR, SFDVKD.

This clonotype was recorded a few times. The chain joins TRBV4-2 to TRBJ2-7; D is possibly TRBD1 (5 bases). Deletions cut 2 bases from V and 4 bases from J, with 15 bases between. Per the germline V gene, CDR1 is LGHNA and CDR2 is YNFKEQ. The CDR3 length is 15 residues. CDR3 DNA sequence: TGTGCCAGCAGCCAATTCACCGGACAAGCATACGAGCAGTACTTC. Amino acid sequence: CASSQFTGQAYEQYF.

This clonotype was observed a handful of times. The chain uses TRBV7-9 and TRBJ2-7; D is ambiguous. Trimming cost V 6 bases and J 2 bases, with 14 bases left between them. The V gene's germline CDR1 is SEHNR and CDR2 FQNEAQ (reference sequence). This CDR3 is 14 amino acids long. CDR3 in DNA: TGTGCCAGCAGTTCCTACCCCGTGGCCTACGAGCAGTACTTC. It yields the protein CASSSYPVAYEQYF.

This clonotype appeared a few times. The chain's CDR3 is CSGTGTSMGEQYF. The CDR3 DNA sequence: TGCAGCGGGACCGGGACATCCATGGGCGAGCAGTACTTC. This chain joins TRBV29-1 and TRBJ2-7; D perhaps matches TRBD1 (6 bases). Germline CDR1 reads SQVTM; CDR2 reads ANQGSEA. V shed 7 bases and J shed 6 bases, with 19 bases lying between them. The CDR3 is 13 residues long.

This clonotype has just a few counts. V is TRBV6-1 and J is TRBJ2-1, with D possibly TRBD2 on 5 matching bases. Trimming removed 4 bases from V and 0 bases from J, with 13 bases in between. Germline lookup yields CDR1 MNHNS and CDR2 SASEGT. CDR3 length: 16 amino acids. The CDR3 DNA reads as TGTGCCAGCAGTGTAACCGGTGGGAGCTCCTACAATGAGCAGTTCTTC. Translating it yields CASSVTGGSSYNEQFF.

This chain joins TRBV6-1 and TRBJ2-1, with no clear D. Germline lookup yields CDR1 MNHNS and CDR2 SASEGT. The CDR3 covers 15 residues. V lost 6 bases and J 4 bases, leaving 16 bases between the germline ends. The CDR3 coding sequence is TGTGCCAGCAGAGCCGTGGGTGTGTCGTACAATGAGCAGTTCTTC. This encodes CASRAVGVSYNEQFF.

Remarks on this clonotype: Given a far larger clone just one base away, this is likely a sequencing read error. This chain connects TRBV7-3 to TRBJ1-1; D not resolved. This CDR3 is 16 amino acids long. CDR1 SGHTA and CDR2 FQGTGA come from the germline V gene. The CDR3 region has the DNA TGTGCCAGCAGCTTAGAGGGCGGGCAGGCGAACATTGAAGCTTTCTTT. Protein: CASSLEGGQANIEAFF.

The CDR3 nucleotides are TGTGCCAGCAGCCCGAGGGGAGTAGACCTTGAAGCTTTCTTT. This translates into CASSPRGVDLEAFF. This chain joins TRBV7-2 and TRBJ1-1, with D tentatively TRBD1 (5 bases). Looked up from germline, CDR1 is SGHTA and CDR2 is FQGNSA. The CDR3 extends over 14 amino acids. V shed 5 bases and J shed 7 bases, with 17 bases lying between them.

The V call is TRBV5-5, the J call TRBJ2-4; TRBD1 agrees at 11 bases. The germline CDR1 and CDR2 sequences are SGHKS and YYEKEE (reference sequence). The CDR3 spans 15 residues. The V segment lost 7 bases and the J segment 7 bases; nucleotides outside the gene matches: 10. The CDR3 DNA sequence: TGTGCCAGCTCCAGTCTGGGGACAGGGGGTAACATTCAGTACTTC. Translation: CASSSLGTGGNIQYF.

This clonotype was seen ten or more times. The CDR3 coding sequence is TGTGCCAGCAGCTTAGGCAGTTCGGACAGAGTCTATGGCTACACCTTC. Encoded protein: CASSLGSSDRVYGYTF. The chain links TRBV13 to TRBJ1-2, with a tentative D call TRBD1 (6 bases). Germline V gene lookup returns CDR1 PRHDT and CDR2 FYEKMQ (reference sequence). This CDR3 is 16 amino acids long. With 0 bases removed from V and 4 bases from J, the gap between germline ends came to 15 bases.

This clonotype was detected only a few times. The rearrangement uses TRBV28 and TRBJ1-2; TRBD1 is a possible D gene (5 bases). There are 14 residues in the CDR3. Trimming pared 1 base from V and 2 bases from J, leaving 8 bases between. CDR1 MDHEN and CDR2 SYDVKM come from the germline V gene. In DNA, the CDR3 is TGTGCCAGCAGTTTATTCGGGACGAACTATGGCTACACCTTC. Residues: CASSLFGTNYGYTF.